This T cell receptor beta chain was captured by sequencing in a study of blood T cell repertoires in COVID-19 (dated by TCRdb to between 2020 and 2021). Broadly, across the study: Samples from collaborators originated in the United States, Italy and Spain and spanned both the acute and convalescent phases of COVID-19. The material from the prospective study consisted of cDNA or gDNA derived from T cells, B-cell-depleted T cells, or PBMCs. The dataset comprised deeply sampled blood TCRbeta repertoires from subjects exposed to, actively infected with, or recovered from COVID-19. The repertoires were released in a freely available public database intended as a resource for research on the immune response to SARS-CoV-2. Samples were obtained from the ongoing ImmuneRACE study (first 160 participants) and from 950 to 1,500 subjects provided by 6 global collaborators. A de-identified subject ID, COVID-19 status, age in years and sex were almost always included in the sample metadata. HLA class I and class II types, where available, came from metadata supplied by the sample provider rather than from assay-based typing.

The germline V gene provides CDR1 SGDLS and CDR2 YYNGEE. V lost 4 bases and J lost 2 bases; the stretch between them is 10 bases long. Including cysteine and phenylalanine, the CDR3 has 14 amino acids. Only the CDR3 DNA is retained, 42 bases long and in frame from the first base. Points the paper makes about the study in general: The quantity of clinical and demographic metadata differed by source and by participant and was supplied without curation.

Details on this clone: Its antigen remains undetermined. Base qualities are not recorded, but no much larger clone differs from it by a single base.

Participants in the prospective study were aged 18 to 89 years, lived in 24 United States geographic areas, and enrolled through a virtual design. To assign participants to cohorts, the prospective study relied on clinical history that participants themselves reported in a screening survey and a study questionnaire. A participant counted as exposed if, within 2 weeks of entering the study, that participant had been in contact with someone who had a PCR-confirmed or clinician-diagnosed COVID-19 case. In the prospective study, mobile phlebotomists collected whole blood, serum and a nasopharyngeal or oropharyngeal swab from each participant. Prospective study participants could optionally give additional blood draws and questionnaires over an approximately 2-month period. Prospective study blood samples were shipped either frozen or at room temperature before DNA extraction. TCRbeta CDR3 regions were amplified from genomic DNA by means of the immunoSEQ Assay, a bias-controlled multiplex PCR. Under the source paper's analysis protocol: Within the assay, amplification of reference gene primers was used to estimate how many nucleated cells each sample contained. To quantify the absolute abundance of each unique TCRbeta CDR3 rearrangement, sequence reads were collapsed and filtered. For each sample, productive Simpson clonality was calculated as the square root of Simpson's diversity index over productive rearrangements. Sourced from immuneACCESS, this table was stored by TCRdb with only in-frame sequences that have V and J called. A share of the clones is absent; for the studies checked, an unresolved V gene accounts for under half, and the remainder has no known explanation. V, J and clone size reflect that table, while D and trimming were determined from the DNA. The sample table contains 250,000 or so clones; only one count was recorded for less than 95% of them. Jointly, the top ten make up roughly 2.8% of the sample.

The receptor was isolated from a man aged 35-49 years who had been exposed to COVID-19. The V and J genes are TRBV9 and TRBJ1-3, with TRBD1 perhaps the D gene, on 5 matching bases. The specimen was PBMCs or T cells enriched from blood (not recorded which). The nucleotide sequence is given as TGTGCCAGCAGCACCTGGACAACTGGAAACACCATATATTTT. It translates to CASSTWTTGNTIYF.